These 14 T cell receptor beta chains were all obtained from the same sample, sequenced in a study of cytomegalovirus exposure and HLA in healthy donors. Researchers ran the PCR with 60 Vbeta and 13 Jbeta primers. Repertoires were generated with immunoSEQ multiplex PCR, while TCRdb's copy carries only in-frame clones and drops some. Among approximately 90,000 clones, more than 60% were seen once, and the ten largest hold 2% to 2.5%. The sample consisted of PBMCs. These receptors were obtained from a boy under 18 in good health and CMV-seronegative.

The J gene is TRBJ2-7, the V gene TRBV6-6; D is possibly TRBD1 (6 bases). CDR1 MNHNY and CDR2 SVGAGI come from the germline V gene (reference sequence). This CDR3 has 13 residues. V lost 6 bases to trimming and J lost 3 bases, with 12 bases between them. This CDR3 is CASSPSGHYEQYF. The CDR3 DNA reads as TGTGCCAGCAGCCCCTCGGGACACTACGAGCAGTACTTC.

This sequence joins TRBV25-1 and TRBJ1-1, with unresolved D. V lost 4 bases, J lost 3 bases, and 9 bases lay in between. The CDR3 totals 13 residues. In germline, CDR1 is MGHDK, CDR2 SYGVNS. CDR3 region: CASSVLGDTEAFF. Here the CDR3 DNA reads TGTGCCAGCAGTGTACTGGGAGACACTGAAGCTTTCTTT. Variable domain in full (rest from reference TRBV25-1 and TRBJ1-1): EADIYQTPRYLVIGTGKKITLECSQTMGHDKMYWYQQDPGMELHLIHYSYGVNSTEKGDLSSESTVSRIRTEHFPLTLESARPSHTSQYLCASSVLGDTEAFFGQGTRLTVV.

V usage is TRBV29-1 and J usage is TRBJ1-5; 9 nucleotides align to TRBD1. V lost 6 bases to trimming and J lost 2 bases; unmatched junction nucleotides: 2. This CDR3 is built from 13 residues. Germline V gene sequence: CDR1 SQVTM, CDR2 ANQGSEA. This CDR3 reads CSVRDRGNQPQHF. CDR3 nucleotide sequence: TGCAGCGTCCGGGACAGGGGCAATCAGCCCCAGCATTTT.

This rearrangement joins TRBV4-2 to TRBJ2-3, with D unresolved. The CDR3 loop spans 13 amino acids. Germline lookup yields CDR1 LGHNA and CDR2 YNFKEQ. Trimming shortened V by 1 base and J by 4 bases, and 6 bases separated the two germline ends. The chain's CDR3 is CASSQGQSDTQYF. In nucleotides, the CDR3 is TGTGCCAGCAGCCAAGGTCAGTCAGATACGCAGTATTTT.

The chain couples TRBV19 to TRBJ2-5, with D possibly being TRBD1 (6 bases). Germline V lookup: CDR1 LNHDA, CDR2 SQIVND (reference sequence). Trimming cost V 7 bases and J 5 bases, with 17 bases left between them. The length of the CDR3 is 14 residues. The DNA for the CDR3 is TGTGCCAGTACCTCAACAGGGCTATCGGAGACCCAGTACTTC. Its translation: CASTSTGLSETQYF. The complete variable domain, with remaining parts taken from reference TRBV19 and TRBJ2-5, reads DGGITQSPKYLFRKEGQNVTLSCEQNLNHDAMYWYRQDPGQGLRLIYYSQIVNDFQKGDIAEGYSVSREKKESFPLTVTSAQKNPTAFYLCASTSTGLSETQYFGPGTRLLVL.

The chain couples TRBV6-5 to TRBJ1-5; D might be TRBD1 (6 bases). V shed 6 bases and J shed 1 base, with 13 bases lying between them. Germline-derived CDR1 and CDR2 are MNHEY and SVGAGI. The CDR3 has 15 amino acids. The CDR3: CASRNTGSSNQPQHF. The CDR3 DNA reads TGTGCCAGCAGGAACACAGGGTCCAGCAATCAGCCCCAGCATTTT.

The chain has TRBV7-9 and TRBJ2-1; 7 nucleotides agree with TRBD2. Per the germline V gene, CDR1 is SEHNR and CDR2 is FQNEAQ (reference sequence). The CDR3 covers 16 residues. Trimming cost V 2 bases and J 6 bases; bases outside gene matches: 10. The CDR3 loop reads CASSLSGTKNPNEQFF. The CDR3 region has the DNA TGTGCCAGCAGCTTAAGTGGGACTAAAAACCCCAATGAGCAGTTCTTC.

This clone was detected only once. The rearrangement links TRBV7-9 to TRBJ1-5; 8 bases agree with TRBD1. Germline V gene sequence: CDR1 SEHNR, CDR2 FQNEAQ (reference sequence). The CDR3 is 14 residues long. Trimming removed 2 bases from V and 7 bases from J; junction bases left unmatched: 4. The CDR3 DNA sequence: TGTGCCAGCAGCTTATCGACAGGGGACCAGCCCCAGCATTTT. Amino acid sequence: CASSLSTGDQPQHF.

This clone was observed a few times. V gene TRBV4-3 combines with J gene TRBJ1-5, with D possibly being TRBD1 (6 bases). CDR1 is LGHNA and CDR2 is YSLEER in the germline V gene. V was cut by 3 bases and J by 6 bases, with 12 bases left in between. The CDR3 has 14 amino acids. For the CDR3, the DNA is TGCGCCAGCAGCCACTTTACAGGGAGTCAGCCCCAGCATTTT. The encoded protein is CASSHFTGSQPQHF.

CDR3 region: CASSSPRLAGRFTDTQYF. CDR3 sequence (DNA): TGTGCCAGCAGCTCCCCACGGCTAGCGGGGAGGTTCACAGATACGCAGTATTTT. V and J are TRBV7-2 and TRBJ2-3, with 9 positions matching TRBD2. The V segment lost 4 bases and the J segment 2 bases; nucleotides outside the gene matches: 13. The CDR3 contains 18 residues. CDR1 SGHTA and CDR2 FQGNSA come from the germline V gene.

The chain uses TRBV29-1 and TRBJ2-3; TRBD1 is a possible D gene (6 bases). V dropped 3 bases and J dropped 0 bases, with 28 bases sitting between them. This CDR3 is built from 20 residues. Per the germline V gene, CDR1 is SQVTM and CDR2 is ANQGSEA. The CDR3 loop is CSVDGPGHIWGYSSTDTQYF. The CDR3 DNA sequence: TGCAGCGTTGACGGCCCGGGACACATTTGGGGCTACTCTAGCACAGATACGCAGTATTTT.

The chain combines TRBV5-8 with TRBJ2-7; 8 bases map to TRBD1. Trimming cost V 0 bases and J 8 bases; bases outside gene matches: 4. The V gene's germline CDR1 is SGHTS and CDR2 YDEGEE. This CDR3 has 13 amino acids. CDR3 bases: TGTGCCAGCAGCTTGGTGTCAGGGGGCAAGCAGTACTTC. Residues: CASSLVSGGKQYF.

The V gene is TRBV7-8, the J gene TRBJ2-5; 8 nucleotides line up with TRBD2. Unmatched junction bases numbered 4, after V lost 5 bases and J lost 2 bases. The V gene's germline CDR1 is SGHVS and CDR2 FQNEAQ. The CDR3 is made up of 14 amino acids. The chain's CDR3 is CASSTAGVQETQYF. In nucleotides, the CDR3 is TGTGCCAGCAGCACAGCGGGAGTTCAAGAGACCCAGTACTTC.

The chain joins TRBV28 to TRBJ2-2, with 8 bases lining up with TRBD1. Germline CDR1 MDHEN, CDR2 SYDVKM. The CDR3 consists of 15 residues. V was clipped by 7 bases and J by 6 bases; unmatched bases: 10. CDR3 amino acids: CASTFSTGAPGELFF. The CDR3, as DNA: TGTGCCAGCACCTTCTCGACAGGGGCCCCCGGGGAGCTGTTTTTT.